These 31 T cell receptor beta chains share one sample of origin, sequenced in a study of T cell responses to AZD1222 COVID-19 vaccine. TCRdb's copy holds only in-frame clones and misses some; the assay was immunoSEQ multiplex PCR. The data show fewer than 200,000 clones, roughly 90% seen once. Sequencing was performed on peripheral blood, taken on day 0 of AZD1222 vaccination. The receptors originated from an adult in good health.

The gene calls are TRBV18 and TRBJ1-1; the match to TRBD1 covers 8 bases. Per germline, CDR1 KGHSH and CDR2 LQKENI. There are 15 residues in the CDR3. V gave up 1 base and J gave up 7 bases; unmatched junction bases: 8. CDR3 loop: CASSPQRDRIYEAFF. In DNA form, the CDR3 reads TGTGCCAGCTCACCACAAAGGGACAGGATCTATGAAGCTTTCTTT.

This chain uses TRBV2 with TRBJ1-3; D is possibly TRBD1 (5 bases). The CDR3 is made up of 13 amino acids. Germline V gene sequence: CDR1 SNHLY, CDR2 FYNNEI. With 6 bases removed from V and 4 bases from J, the gap between germline ends came to 10 bases. DNA of the CDR3: TGTGCCAGCAGACAGGTCGCCGGAAACACCATATATTTT. It yields the protein CASRQVAGNTIYF.

The J gene is TRBJ2-7, the V gene TRBV6-5; either TRBD1 or TRBD2 may supply D (5 bases each). The CDR3 covers 15 residues. Germline CDR1 and CDR2: MNHEY and SVGAGI. Trimming took 6 bases from V and 0 from J, leaving 15 bases between them. The CDR3 here is CASSQGAAPSYEQYF. CDR3 bases: TGTGCCAGCAGCCAGGGAGCGGCACCCTCCTACGAGCAGTACTTC.

The chain uses TRBV4-2 and TRBJ2-3; 10 bases are shared with TRBD2. V lost 4 bases and J lost 1; bases outside the gene matches: 5. CDR3 size: 16 residues. Germline CDR1 LGHNA, CDR2 YNFKEQ. The CDR3 loop reads CASSLVAGGRTDTQYF. The CDR3 nucleotides read TGTGCCAGCAGCCTAGTAGCGGGGGGCCGCACAGATACGCAGTATTTT.

The sample holds one count of this clone. The rearrangement joins TRBV7-6 to TRBJ2-7; the match to TRBD1 covers 7 bases. The CDR3 is 15 residues long. J gave up 3 bases and V 1 base, and 6 bases lay outside the gene matches. Germline V gene sequence: CDR1 SGHVS, CDR2 FNYEAQ. CDR3 loop: CASSLDTGVIYEQYF. As DNA, the CDR3 is TGTGCCAGCAGCTTAGACACAGGGGTCATCTACGAGCAGTACTTC. Drawing the rest from reference TRBV7-6 and TRBJ2-7, the complete variable domain is GAGVSQSPRYKVTKRGQDVALRCDPISGHVSLYWYRQALGQGPEFLTYFNYEAQQDKSGLPNDRFSAERPEGSISTLTIQRTEQRDSAMYRCASSLDTGVIYEQYFGPGTRLTVT.

This chain joins TRBV6-5 and TRBJ1-1; TRBD1 aligns across 10 bases. Germline CDR1 MNHEY, CDR2 SVGAGI. The CDR3 is 15 amino acids. The junction had 8 bases not matched to a gene; V was cut back by 6 bases and J by 4 bases. The DNA for the CDR3 is TGTGCCAGCAGCCTCGTAGGGACAGGGGCCACTGAAGCTTTCTTT. Translation: CASSLVGTGATEAFF.

The V gene is TRBV3-1 (or the pseudogene TRBV3-2), the J gene TRBJ1-1; 7 nucleotides line up with TRBD1. CDR3 length: 15 amino acids. Per germline, CDR1 LGHDT and CDR2 YNNKEL (reference sequence). With V trimmed by 1 base and J by 0 bases, 2 bases remained unmatched. CDR3 amino acids: CASSQGDRLNTEAFF. DNA for the CDR3: TGTGCCAGCAGCCAAGGGGACAGATTGAACACTGAAGCTTTCTTT.

The V gene is TRBV7-2, the J gene TRBJ1-5, with TRBD1 matching over 7 bases. CDR1 and CDR2 from the germline V gene are SGHTA and FQGNSA. The trim removed 5 bases at V and 5 bases at J, leaving 9 bases unmatched. This CDR3 contains 15 residues. As DNA, the CDR3 is TGTGCCAGCAGCGAGTACAGGGGCCGGTATCAGCCCCAGCATTTT. This gives the protein CASSEYRGRYQPQHF.

V usage is TRBV6-1 and J usage is TRBJ1-1; maybe TRBD1 (6 bases). CDR1 and CDR2 (germline): MNHNS, SASEGT. V lost 3 bases, J lost 4 bases, and 12 bases lay in between. The CDR3 runs to 14 residues. Here the CDR3 reads CASSELQGSTEAFF. The CDR3 DNA reads TGTGCCAGCAGTGAGTTACAGGGAAGCACTGAAGCTTTCTTT.

This chain uses TRBV12-3 or TRBV12-4 with TRBJ2-1; D is possibly TRBD1 (5 bases). Trimming removed 3 bases from V and 4 bases from J, with 7 bases in between. There are 13 residues in the CDR3. CDR3 bases: TGTGCCAGCAGTTTCAGGGATTACAATGAGCAGTTCTTC. This sequence encodes CASSFRDYNEQFF.

The chain combines TRBV10-3 with TRBJ2-7; D is unresolved. The CDR3 loop spans 14 amino acids. Germline values: CDR1 ENHRY, CDR2 SYGVKD. Trimming took off 0 bases at V and 6 bases at J, with 12 bases between the two ends. CDR3: CAISESGMPGEQYF. CDR3 nucleotide sequence: TGTGCCATCAGTGAGTCGGGGATGCCAGGCGAGCAGTACTTC.

V usage is TRBV7-8 and J usage is TRBJ2-7, with D maybe TRBD2 (7 bases). V dropped 1 base and J dropped 6 bases, with 13 bases sitting between them. The CDR3 totals 14 residues. Looked up from germline, CDR1 is SGHVS and CDR2 is FQNEAQ. The CDR3 DNA is TGTGCCAGCAGCTTAGTCCGGGGGGCGAGCGAGCAGTACTTC. Residues: CASSLVRGASEQYF.

The gene calls are TRBV28 and TRBJ1-5; D unclear. Germline CDR1 MDHEN, CDR2 SYDVKM. The CDR3 covers 14 residues. V lost 2 bases, J lost 6 bases, and 11 bases lay in between. The CDR3 DNA follows: TGTGCCAGCAGTTTAGGAGGTGGTGGTCAGCCCCAGCATTTT. It yields the protein CASSLGGGGQPQHF.

The chain uses TRBV5-1 and TRBJ1-2; D is perhaps TRBD1 (5 bases). Germline CDR1 and CDR2: SGHRS and YFSETQ. The V gene lost 0 bases and the J gene lost 8 bases, with 11 bases spanning the gap. CDR3 size: 13 residues. The CDR3 nucleotides are TGCGCCAGCAGCTTGGGAGGGGATGGCGGCTACACCTTC. This encodes CASSLGGDGGYTF.

In this sample, this clone turned up once. The chain carries TRBV4-2 and TRBJ2-3, with D possibly being TRBD2 (6 bases). V was shortened by 1 base and J by 3 bases, with 8 bases between the two germline ends. The CDR3 length is 14 residues. Germline CDR1 reads LGHNA; CDR2 reads YNFKEQ. The chain's CDR3 is CASSQGEVTDTQYF. The DNA of the CDR3 is TGTGCCAGCAGCCAAGGGGAGGTGACAGATACGCAGTATTTT.

J is TRBJ2-7 and V is TRBV2; D is perhaps TRBD1 (5 bases). CDR1 is SNHLY, CDR2 FYNNEI, per germline. Trimming shortened V by 3 bases and J by 1 base, and 13 bases separated the two germline ends. The CDR3 sequence is 15 residues long. The DNA for the CDR3 is TGTGCCAGCAGTGACTGGCAGGGCTCTTCCTACGAGCAGTACTTC. Protein: CASSDWQGSSYEQYF.

The genes are TRBV18 and TRBJ2-7; 10 bases line up with TRBD2. V lost 3 bases, J lost 5 bases, and 4 bases stayed unmatched. CDR1 KGHSH and CDR2 LQKENI come from the germline V gene. The CDR3 consists of 14 residues. The CDR3 sequence: CASSPSLAGNEQYF. CDR3 in DNA: TGTGCCAGCTCACCCTCACTAGCGGGAAACGAGCAGTACTTC.

The rearrangement uses TRBV9 and TRBJ2-4, with D possibly being TRBD1 (6 bases). This CDR3 contains 17 residues. Germline values: CDR1 SGDLS, CDR2 YYNGEE. Trimming stripped 3 bases from V and 3 bases from J, with 19 bases between. The CDR3 sequence: CASSAEISTGSKNIQYF. CDR3 DNA sequence: TGTGCCAGCAGCGCGGAGATATCGACAGGCAGCAAAAACATTCAGTACTTC.

V is TRBV7-3 and J is TRBJ2-2; either TRBD1 or TRBD2 may fit D (5 bases each). V shed 3 bases and J shed 3 bases, with 11 bases lying between them. The CDR3 is 15 residues long. Germline V gene sequence: CDR1 SGHTA, CDR2 FQGTGA. The CDR3 region is CASSLGTADTGELFF. CDR3 DNA: TGTGCCAGCAGCTTGGGGACGGCAGACACCGGGGAGCTGTTTTTT.

The chain links TRBV5-6 to TRBJ1-1; a weak D match, TRBD1 (6 bases). With 5 bases removed from V and 6 bases from J, the gap between germline ends came to 14 bases. The CDR3 spans 13 residues. From germline, CDR1 is SGHDT and CDR2 YYEEEE. In DNA, the CDR3 is TGTGCCAGCAGGCTTTGGGGGGCAGCTGAAGCTTTCTTT. Amino acid sequence: CASRLWGAAEAFF.

The chain joins TRBV6-2 or TRBV6-3 to TRBJ1-1; 7 bases match TRBD1. J lost 0 bases, V lost 5 bases, and 12 bases had no gene match. The V gene's germline CDR1 is MNHEY and CDR2 SVGEGT. The length of the CDR3 is 17 residues. This chain's CDR3 is CASSHAWDSLMNTEAFF. The CDR3 bases are TGTGCCAGCAGTCACGCTTGGGACAGTTTAATGAACACTGAAGCTTTCTTT.

In DNA, the CDR3 is TGTGCCTGGAGTGACACCCCTGGCCCCGACTATGGCTACACCTTC. Encoded protein: CAWSDTPGPDYGYTF. V usage is TRBV30 and J usage is TRBJ1-2; D is unclear. V was pared by 1 base and J by 3 bases, with 15 bases between. Germline loops: CDR1 GTSNPN, CDR2 SVGIG (reference sequence). The CDR3 has 15 amino acids.

The V and J genes are TRBV15 and TRBJ2-5; D unresolved. The germline gives CDR1 LNHNV, CDR2 YYDKDF (reference sequence). There are 14 residues in the CDR3. V was pared by 1 base and J by 3 bases, with 9 bases between. The CDR3 sequence: CATSRAQQKETQYF. In DNA, the CDR3 is TGTGCCACCAGCAGAGCTCAACAAAAAGAGACCCAGTACTTC.

The chain is built from TRBV7-3 and TRBJ1-2, with 9 bases lining up with TRBD1. The CDR3 runs 16 residues. V shed 3 bases, J shed 4 bases, and the junction held 9 bases outside the gene matches. Germline V gives CDR1 SGHTA, CDR2 FQGTGA. The CDR3 loop reads CASSFRQGQGIYGYTF. In DNA, the CDR3 is TGTGCCAGCAGCTTCCGTCAAGGACAGGGGATCTATGGCTACACCTTC.

The chain uses TRBV18 and TRBJ1-1, with D possibly matching TRBD1 (6 bases). This CDR3 comprises 13 residues. V was clipped by 4 bases and J by 4 bases, with 10 bases between them. Per germline, CDR1 KGHSH and CDR2 LQKENI. The CDR3 coding sequence is TGTGCCAGCTCACAACAGGGAATCACTGAAGCTTTCTTT. It codes for CASSQQGITEAFF. Using reference TRBV18 and TRBJ1-1 for the parts outside the CDR3, the full variable domain is NAGVMQNPRHLVRRRGQEARLRCSPMKGHSHVYWYRQLPEEGLKFMVYLQKENIIDESGMPKERFSAEFPKEGPSILRIQQVVRGDSAAYFCASSQQGITEAFFGQGTRLTVV.

V and J are TRBV7-9 and TRBJ1-5; D ambiguous. The germline V gene encodes CDR1 SEHNR and CDR2 FQNEAQ (reference sequence). The CDR3 runs to 14 residues. V was shortened by 5 bases and J by 0 bases, with 8 bases between the two germline ends. In nucleotides, the CDR3 is TGTGCCAGCAGCCCCCCGTTTAGCAATCAGCCCCAGCATTTT. As protein: CASSPPFSNQPQHF.

V gene TRBV9 combines with J gene TRBJ1-3, with D hard to call. The germline V gene encodes CDR1 SGDLS and CDR2 YYNGEE. This CDR3 comprises 16 residues. The ends were cut back, 3 bases at V and 0 bases at J, with 13 bases in the middle. This CDR3 reads CASSEMGGFSGNTIYF. The CDR3 region has the DNA TGTGCCAGCAGCGAGATGGGAGGCTTCTCTGGAAACACCATATATTTT.

The rearrangement links TRBV19 to TRBJ2-7; 9 nucleotides match TRBD1. The CDR3 sequence is 15 residues long. The germline CDR1 and CDR2 sequences are LNHDA and SQIVND (reference sequence). The junction had 6 bases not matched to a gene; V was cut back by 4 bases and J by 2 bases. The CDR3 nucleotides are TGTGCCAGTAGTAGGGGACAGGGAGTTGCCTACGAGCAGTACTTC. Protein: CASSRGQGVAYEQYF.

The chain joins TRBV12-3 or TRBV12-4 to TRBJ2-1; unclear D gene. The CDR3 has 12 amino acids. V lost 3 bases and J 10 bases, leaving 10 bases between the germline ends. The CDR3 DNA is TGTGCCAGCAGTTTGACGACTGGAGAGCAGTTCTTC. It translates to CASSLTTGEQFF.

This rearrangement joins TRBV12-5 to TRBJ1-5; 8 nucleotides align to TRBD1. V shed 6 bases and J 6 bases; nucleotides not matched to a gene: 7. The CDR3 sequence is 14 residues long. The germline gives CDR1 LGHNT, CDR2 FRNRAP. CDR3 residues: CASGPDRVSQPQHF. The DNA for the CDR3 is TGTGCTAGTGGCCCGGACAGGGTGAGTCAGCCCCAGCATTTT.

V usage is TRBV6-5 and J usage is TRBJ1-2; TRBD1 agrees at 8 bases. V lost 8 bases and J lost 4; bases outside the gene matches: 9. Germline assignment: CDR1 MNHEY and CDR2 SVGAGI. CDR3 size: 14 residues. CDR3 sequence reads: CASFGQGGTYGYTF. The DNA for the CDR3 is TGTGCCAGCTTTGGACAGGGTGGGACCTATGGCTACACCTTC.